This TCR beta chain was identified in a study of blood T cell repertoires in COVID-19. Study background: Spain, Italy and the United States supplied samples that represented acute and convalescent COVID-19. PBMCs, B-cell-depleted T cells, or T cells were the source of the cDNA or gDNA that made up the material.

This clone was found a few times. J gave up 6 bases and V 8 bases, and 4 bases lay outside the gene matches. The CDR3 runs to 14 residues. The germline CDR1 and CDR2 sequences are MNHEY and SMNVEV (reference sequence). In the source study's methods: By means of reference gene primer amplification, nucleated cell counts were estimated. The table came from immunoSEQ multiplex PCR; TCRdb's copy has only in-frame clones and leaves some out. The DNA was the basis for D and trimming; V, J and clone size are from that table. The sample has 34,000 or so clones, 87% seen once. The chain joins TRBV27 to TRBJ2-1, with 13 bases identical to TRBD2. Material: peripheral blood. The source of this sequence is a man aged 45 to 65 with active or convalescent COVID-19. CDR3 sequence: CASSGTSGINEQFF. For the CDR3, the DNA is TGTGCCAGCTCAGGGACTAGCGGGATCAATGAGCAGTTCTTC.